The 8 T cell receptor beta chains presented below share a single source sample, sequenced in a study of T cell responses to AZD1222 COVID-19 vaccine. Sequenced by immunoSEQ multiplex PCR; TCRdb stores in-frame clones only, minus some. The table lists 85,000 to 100,000 clones, around nine tenths of them singletons. The sample was peripheral blood, taken on day 0 of AZD1222 vaccination. The receptor source for this set is an adult in good health.

V gene TRBV5-5 combines with J gene TRBJ1-2; unclear D gene. Trimming left V 0 bases short and J 2 bases short, with 8 bases between. This CDR3 has 14 amino acids. Germline V gene sequence: CDR1 SGHKS, CDR2 YYEKEE (reference sequence). This CDR3 is CASSLDPRNYGYTF. The CDR3 DNA reads as TGTGCCAGCAGCTTGGATCCGAGGAACTATGGCTACACCTTC.

The J gene is TRBJ2-3, the V gene TRBV2, with D maybe TRBD1 (5 bases). Trimming removed 3 bases at V and 8 bases at J, with 6 bases between. The germline gives CDR1 SNHLY, CDR2 FYNNEI. CDR3 size: 11 residues. CDR3 region: CASSDQGTQYF. In DNA, the CDR3 is TGTGCCAGCAGTGATCAGGGTACGCAGTATTTT.

This sequence joins TRBV28 and TRBJ1-2; D is ambiguous. The CDR3 has 16 amino acids. V was clipped by 7 bases and J by 7 bases, with 25 bases between them. Germline CDR1 MDHEN, CDR2 SYDVKM. CDR3 nucleotides: TGTGCCAGCACCCCTACCCAGAGACACGCTTCGGTTGGCTACACCTTC. Its translation is CASTPTQRHASVGYTF.

The chain couples TRBV24-1 to TRBJ2-1, with D uncertain. From germline, CDR1 is KGHDR and CDR2 SFDVKD. The CDR3 totals 15 residues. Trimming pared 0 bases from V and 6 bases from J, leaving 11 bases between. CDR3 in DNA: TGTGCCACCAGTGATTTGCGGTCAGATCTCAATGAGCAGTTCTTC. This codes for CATSDLRSDLNEQFF.

A word on this clone: A read error may produce the germline difference seen at one junction end. The J gene is TRBJ2-7, the V gene TRBV20-1, with 7 bases identical to TRBD1. CDR3 size: 11 residues. Germline V gene sequence: CDR1 DFQATT, CDR2 SNEGSKA (reference sequence). CDR3 protein: CSGTEDRRHIF. CDR3 in DNA: TGCAGTGGGACGGAGGACAGGCGTCACATCTTC.

This chain's CDR3 is CAISRGPSYEQYF. The CDR3 region has the DNA TGTGCCATCAGTAGGGGGCCCTCGTACGAGCAGTACTTC. The chain employs TRBV10-3 and TRBJ2-7; 7 bases agree with TRBD1. Trimming took 5 bases from V and 4 from J; bases not matched to a gene: 5. This CDR3 contains 13 residues. Germline V gene data show CDR1 as ENHRY and CDR2 as SYGVKD.

The rearrangement uses TRBV12-3 or TRBV12-4 and TRBJ1-1; D is uncertain. The V end was cut by 5 bases, the J end by 4 bases, with 11 bases between. The CDR3 is 13 residues long. CDR3 protein: CASSKESSTEAFF. In nucleotides, the CDR3 is TGTGCCAGCAGTAAGGAGTCGAGCACTGAAGCTTTCTTT.

This chain uses TRBV9 with TRBJ2-1; possible D gene TRBD2, 6 bases. The germline V gene has CDR1 SGDLS and CDR2 YYNGEE. V was shortened by 0 bases and J by 11 bases, with 21 bases between the two germline ends. The CDR3 totals 16 residues. The CDR3: CASSVDGSGASPQQFF. The CDR3 DNA follows: TGTGCCAGCAGCGTAGATGGTAGCGGAGCTTCTCCCCAGCAGTTCTTC.